This T cell receptor beta chain was observed in a study of cytomegalovirus exposure and HLA in healthy donors (dated by TCRdb to about 2017). About the full investigation: An earlier analysis of several hundred of the donors reported approximately 300 Gb of sequence data and about 100 million unique TCR beta sequences from 150 million to 200 million T cells. Alongside the repertoire data, information on donor age, sex, ethnicity and CMV serostatus was compiled. Rather than using new phenotypic data, the later analysis identified candidate immune exposures from TCR beta sequences and from how often those sequences occurred across donors. The aim of the study was to test whether cataloging public T cell receptors could identify signatures of past pathogen exposure. A separate validation cohort of roughly 130 different subjects was used in addition to the approximately 700-subject first cohort. The number of typed donors differed by locus: about 620-640 for A, B, C, DRB1 and DQB1; some 500 for DQA1; 606 for DPA1; and some 450 for DPB1. Across 398 genotyped donors of the cohort, an average of approximately 240,000 unique TCR beta nucleotide sequences per donor were sequenced, and about a sixth of those sequences were non-productive. Approximately 310 gigabases of sequencing data and approximately 93 million unique TCR sequences were included in an early release covering about 600 HLA-typed donors. The genetic ancestry cluster associated with self-reported Caucasian donors included about 84% of the roughly 400 genotyped donors. Four or five DR-DQ haplotypes were handled as single units for association and clustering, since linkage in the cohort was strong. The study combined high-throughput TCR immunosequencing, statistical association of individual TCRs with disease status, and machine learning to predict cytomegalovirus infection status. A later analysis re-examined previously published TCR beta repertoires from roughly 720 donors and added high-resolution HLA genotyping to investigate patterns of TCR occurrence. An earlier analysis of fewer than 700 of the donors applied high-throughput TCR beta sequencing to assess whether each TCR beta V gene segment acted as functional or pseudogenic. HLA typing included class I and class II loci at four-digit resolution. Every repertoire in the discovery cohort had been generated on one and the same sequencing platform. Genome-wide SNP genotypes for about 60% of the 666 donors were used in a later genetic analysis, which treated that subset as a discovery cohort. The study profiled the T cell repertoires of hundreds of subjects by immunosequencing and related them to cytomegalovirus serostatus.

With respect to this clone: What antigen it recognizes has not been identified. No base-level quality is on record; no much larger clone is a single base apart.

Broad study findings and their caveats: Assigning TCR associations to individual alleles was difficult when HLA alleles, especially DR and DQ, strongly co-occurred. Correlated functional status among segregating V segments might reflect linkage disequilibrium, but an unknown experimental factor could not be ruled out. This cohort had only TCR beta chains sequenced, and the lack of alpha or paired-chain data limited which features could be detected. A cluster of highly shared sequence variants was judged likely to be a technical artifact of the sequencing pipeline. Most TCR sequences were observed very rarely across donors, whereas some public TCRs were present in many individuals. In a later analysis, HLA-associated TCR beta chains were found to be more clonally expanded and to have lower generation probabilities than equally common non-associated chains. In an earlier analysis of approximately 590 of the donors, most TCR beta V segments appeared in productive rearrangements about 90% or about 30% of the time, broadly matching IMGT annotations. Because HLA typing was missing for some donors at each locus, association tests included only the typed subset. The classifier was reported to diagnose cytomegalovirus status with high specificity and sensitivity in both the original and validation cohorts. A further reported finding was that TCR beta sequences accurately predicted the HLA-A and HLA-B alleles for most subjects in the first cohort. In a later analysis, some 18,000 TCR beta sequences were associated with specific HLA alleles at a false discovery rate of 0.05. In a later analysis, several top co-occurrence clusters were reported to appear linked to parvovirus B19, influenza, CMV and Epstein-Barr virus. According to a later genetic analysis, donors in an Asian-associated ancestry cluster had fewer N-insertions in productive TCRs than the roughly 700-donor mean. The authors suggested that the approach could potentially be extended to other disease states and immunological phenotypes. Roughly uniform sequencing depth across donors was assumed in presence/absence analyses, although this assumption may not hold. Over 15 rarely observed V segments, including chromosome 9 orphons, were excluded from the earlier analysis of 550 to 700 of the donors because counts were too low. CMV serostatus was the only immune exposure information available for the cohort. Three of the identified cytomegalovirus-associated TCR beta chains were confirmed in vitro to be specific for cytomegalovirus antigens. The study listed approximately 150 TCR beta chains as associated with cytomegalovirus. A later genetic analysis associated a missense DCLRE1C variant with V-gene and J-gene trimming of TCR beta chains, and an independent cohort replicated the association. Some IMGT-functional V segments, including TRBV6-2 and TRBV6-3, could not be told apart with the 87-base-pair reads, so those segments were excluded. A later analysis found that most CMV-associated TCR beta chains appeared HLA-restricted, with HLA associations seemingly driven largely by CMV exposure. According to a later analysis, TCR association rates differed among HLA loci, with DRB1 alleles showing the most associated TCRs and HLA-C alleles showing the fewest.

Libraries were built with the immunoSEQ multiplex PCR assay. The multiplex PCR relied on a mix of 60 forward primers for TCR Vbeta segments and 13 reverse primers for TCR Jbeta segments. Amplification of the CDR3 region of rearranged TCR beta genes was performed with a multiplex PCR assay on genomic DNA. The amplified TCR beta libraries were sequenced on the Illumina HiSeq System as 87-base-pair reads. Processing in the source paper ran as follows. Across the roughly 640 repertoires, a later analysis counted tens of millions of unique TCR beta chains, 9.5 million to 13 million of which were shared by at least two donors. Raw reads were error-corrected and collapsed into unique sequences with a nearest-neighbor algorithm that merged closely related sequences to remove PCR and sequencing errors. To assign V, D and J gene segments, CDR3 sequences were aligned to IMGT reference sequences. For a sequence to be retained, at least a six-nucleotide match to both a V gene segment and a J gene segment was required. A rearrangement was called productive if the CDR3 had no stop codons and remained in frame with V and J, and every other rearrangement was called non-productive. Following IMGT convention, CDR3 was defined as the stretch from the second conserved V-encoded cysteine to the conserved J-encoded phenylalanine. Sequences without an unambiguous match to a single V gene segment were excluded from the earlier analysis of 587 of the donors. In an earlier analysis of some 590 of the donors, a V segment was called functional when productive rearrangements were above 56.7%, and segregating when the standard deviation between donors exceeded 5%. To diagnose cytomegalovirus status from the catalog of TCR beta chain sequences, a statistical classification framework was built. V and J gene assignment, in a later analysis, came from comparing TCR nucleotide sequences with IMGT/GENE-DB human TR gene sequences. Using the TCRdist pipeline, a later analysis assigned CDR3 sequences along with most-parsimonious VDJ recombination scenarios. In a later analysis, every TCR beta chain was defined by the combination of its CDR3 amino acid sequence and its V-gene family, and reads without a unique V-gene family were dropped. In a later analysis, 450 to 600 highly shared, low-generation-probability nucleotide sequences were removed to address suspected cross-contamination and a sequencing artifact. In a later analysis, a clonal expansion index for each public chain was calculated from normalized within-repertoire ranks of inferred template counts. A later analysis computed generation probabilities with a VDJ recombination model fitted to out-of-frame rearrangements, and checked the results against IGoR. In a later analysis, hypergeometric tests were used to score TCR-TCR, TCR-HLA and TCR-CMV co-occurrence, with a repertoire-size bias correction applied to TCR pairs. In a later analysis, false discovery rates were estimated by permuting HLA or CMV assignments 20 times. In a later analysis, co-occurring TCRs were grouped using DBSCAN, and TCRdist sequence similarity was added for clustering within HLA-allele-positive subsets. Repertoires with fewer than 30,000 or more than 120,000 public chains, plus five repertoires with anomalous nucleotide sharing, were excluded from co-occurrence clustering. Not all clones reach the TCRdb copy of this immuneACCESS table, which keeps in-frame sequences only. Checked studies attribute under half of the gap to unresolved V genes and leave the rest unexplained. V and J calls and clone size come straight from that table; D and trimming were deduced from the DNA. The sample table holds roughly 110,000 clones, of which 65% to 85% were seen once. Around 2.3% of the sample is taken by the ten largest.

The cohort was made up of 500 to 800 healthy bone marrow donors. At the time of sampling, all cohort members were nominally healthy, though unrecorded immune exposures were likely present. The donor tested CMV seronegative and was one of the 352 seronegative cohort members. Every donor gave a peripheral blood sample, and the peripheral blood mononuclear cells from that sample were used for TCR beta sequencing. The Qiagen DNeasy Blood Extraction Kit was used to extract genomic DNA from the blood cell samples. The germline V gene encodes CDR1 SEHNR and CDR2 FQNEAQ (reference sequence). Measured from the cysteine to the phenylalanine, the CDR3 is 12 residues long. Solely the CDR3 DNA is kept, with 36 bases framed from the first base. The junction shows trimming of 8 bases on V and 3 bases on J, plus 7 bases between the germline ends.

This clonotype was sampled from a man aged 30 to 39 in good health and CMV-seronegative. The sequencing sample was made of PBMCs. The rearranged chain carries TRBV7-9 and TRBJ2-2, with the D gene not clear enough to name. The DNA is as follows: TGTGCCAGCCGGAGACACACCGGGGAGCTGTTTTTT. Its product reads: CASRRHTGELFF.